This passage covers 27 T cell receptor beta chains from one sample sequenced in a study of T cells in Graves' hyperthyroidism and ophthalmopathy. Regions amplified from RNA transcripts were the TCR beta CDR3 regions. The HTBI primer set was used in a first-round RT-PCR of the TCR CDR3. TCRdb re-derived calls from the multiplex PCR reads in MiXCR, one entry per CDR3 protein. The sample consists of about half a million distinct CDR3 sequences, less than 20% of them appearing once. The material sequenced was blood. These receptors were taken from a man aged 40-50 years with Graves' ophthalmopathy.

The J gene is TRBJ2-2, the V gene TRBV2; D is unclear. The CDR3 has 14 amino acids. V lost 2 bases, J lost 6 bases, and 10 bases lay in between. Per the germline V gene, CDR1 is SNHLY and CDR2 is FYNNEI. The CDR3 loop reads CASSESLSAGELFF. The CDR3 DNA sequence: TGTGCCAGCAGTGAAAGTCTCTCTGCCGGGGAGCTGTTTTTT.

In its sample, this clonotype was seen many times. The chain couples TRBV4-1 to TRBJ1-1; D call uncertain. V gave up 1 base and J gave up 4 bases, with 10 bases separating them. Germline V gene lookup returns CDR1 MGHRA and CDR2 YSYEKL. The length of the CDR3 is 14 residues. CDR3 coding DNA: TGCGCCAGCAGCCAAGGCGGGAGAGGCACTGAAGCTTTCTTT. Protein: CASSQGGRGTEAFF.

This clonotype has just a few counts. The CDR3 region is CASSRRPTSGGVFNEQYF. The CDR3 nucleotides read TGTGCCAGCAGCCGACGCCCGACTAGCGGGGGGGTATTTAACGAGCAGTACTTC. V and J are TRBV7-8 and TRBJ2-7; 14 nucleotides line up with TRBD2. CDR3 length: 18 amino acids. CDR1 and CDR2 (germline): SGHVS, FQNEAQ. Losses at the gene ends were 5 bases for V and 5 bases for J; bases not matched to a gene: 14.

This clonotype was recorded at least ten times. The V gene is TRBV11-2, the J gene TRBJ2-7; 8 nucleotides agree with TRBD2. The CDR3 length is 16 residues. Germline CDR1 and CDR2: SGHAT and FQNNGV. V shed 3 bases and J 4 bases; nucleotides not matched to a gene: 11. The CDR3 is CASSLGPGLGLYEQYF. CDR3 DNA sequence: TGTGCCAGCAGCTTGGGGCCGGGACTAGGTCTTTACGAGCAGTACTTC. Full variable domain (remainder filled in from reference TRBV11-2 and TRBJ2-7): EAGVAQSPRYKIIEKRQSVAFWCNPISGHATLYWYQQILGQGPKLLIQFQNNGVVDDSQLPKDRFSAERLKGVDSTLKIQPAKLEDSAVYLCASSLGPGLGLYEQYFGPGTRLTVT.

The chain carries TRBV14 and TRBJ1-3; 8 bases match TRBD1. CDR1 and CDR2 from the germline V gene are SGHDN and FVKESK. The CDR3 has 17 residues. The trim removed 4 bases at V and 1 base at J, leaving 9 bases unmatched. In nucleotides, the CDR3 is TGTGCCAGCAGCCCTACCGGGACAGGATTATCTGGAAACACCATATATTTT. It encodes CASSPTGTGLSGNTIYF.

The chain couples TRBV6-1 to TRBJ2-3, with D possibly TRBD2 on 5 matching bases. Germline V gene data show CDR1 as MNHNS and CDR2 as SASEGT. CDR3 length: 14 amino acids. V dropped 4 bases and J dropped 0 bases, with 8 bases sitting between them. As DNA, the CDR3 is TGTGCCAGCAGTGTCCTAGCCAGCACAGATACGCAGTATTTT. It translates to CASSVLASTDTQYF.

This chain links TRBV6-5 with TRBJ1-1; D gene unclear. The germline V gene has CDR1 MNHEY and CDR2 SVGAGI. With 3 bases removed from V and 3 bases from J, the gap between germline ends came to 14 bases. The CDR3 consists of 15 residues. CDR3 residues: CASSYGMTGDTEAFF. For the CDR3, the DNA is TGTGCCAGCAGTTATGGTATGACGGGCGACACTGAAGCTTTCTTT.

As to this clonotype: A much larger clone sits a single nucleotide away, making a read error possible. V usage is TRBV5-1 and J usage is TRBJ1-4; 8 bases line up with TRBD1. Looked up from germline, CDR1 is SGHRS and CDR2 is YFSETQ. The length of the CDR3 is 15 residues. The CDR3 here is CVSRAGQGGGEKLFF. The CDR3 DNA reads as TGCGTCAGCAGGGCCGGACAGGGAGGGGGCGAAAAACTGTTTTTT.

V is TRBV2 and J is TRBJ1-1; no reliable D call. Trimming removed 9 bases from V and 11 bases from J, with 22 bases in between. The germline V gene encodes CDR1 SNHLY and CDR2 FYNNEI. The CDR3 spans 13 residues. Written as DNA, the CDR3 is TGTGCCAGTTTGATTCCGGCCATCCTCGCCGCTTTCTTT. It codes for CASLIPAILAAFF.

The table lists this clonotype with a few counts. V and J are TRBV7-2 and TRBJ2-7; 7 nucleotides align to TRBD2. The CDR3 covers 15 residues. V shed 5 bases, J shed 2 bases, and the junction held 9 bases outside the gene matches. The germline V gene has CDR1 SGHTA and CDR2 FQGNSA. DNA for the CDR3: TGTGCCAGCAGCCCAGGTGGGGGAGGGGCCTACGAGCAGTACTTC. Translating gives CASSPGGGGAYEQYF.

The chain employs TRBV27 and TRBJ2-1; 15 bases agree with TRBD2. Losses at the gene ends were 3 bases for V and 6 bases for J; bases not matched to a gene: 12. The CDR3 extends over 19 amino acids. CDR1 and CDR2 from the germline V gene are MNHEY and SMNVEV (reference sequence). The CDR3 is CASSLWGTSGGLGGNEQFF. CDR3 DNA: TGTGCCAGCAGTTTGTGGGGGACTAGCGGGGGGCTGGGTGGCAATGAGCAGTTCTTC.

This clonotype was seen more than once but under ten times. The V gene is TRBV16, the J gene TRBJ2-7; D call uncertain. Trimming cost V 5 bases and J 6 bases, with 11 bases left between them. This CDR3 spans 12 amino acids. CDR1 and CDR2 from the germline V gene are KGHSY and FQNENV. The CDR3 is CASSDRLGEQYF. The DNA of the CDR3 is TGTGCCAGCAGCGACCGACTCGGCGAGCAGTACTTC.

J is TRBJ2-1 and V is TRBV7-3, with 8 bases that match TRBD2. Losses at the gene ends were 3 bases for V and 6 bases for J; bases not matched to a gene: 7. This CDR3 spans 15 amino acids. The V gene's germline CDR1 is SGHTA and CDR2 FQGTGA. The CDR3 DNA follows: TGTGCCAGCAGCTTGGTTAGCGGGAAGACCAATGAGCAGTTCTTC. Translated: CASSLVSGKTNEQFF.

Many counts were recorded for this clonotype. V gene TRBV20-1 combines with J gene TRBJ2-7, with unresolved D. This CDR3 is 10 amino acids long. CDR1 DFQATT and CDR2 SNEGSKA come from the germline V gene (reference sequence). The V gene lost 3 bases and the J gene lost 3 bases, with 3 bases spanning the gap. CDR3 bases: TGCAGTGCTAGCGACTACGAGCAGTACTTC. Its protein product is CSASDYEQYF.

In its sample, this clonotype was seen a few times. J is TRBJ2-6 and V is TRBV6-5; D is possibly TRBD1 (5 bases). The CDR3 consists of 16 residues. CDR1 is MNHEY and CDR2 is SVGAGI in the germline V gene. Between the trimmed V and J ends, which lost 2 bases and 2 bases, there was a span of 10 bases. The CDR3 here is CASSYTGNAGANVLTF. The CDR3 region has the DNA TGTGCCAGCAGTTACACAGGAAATGCTGGGGCCAACGTCCTGACTTTC.

This clonotype has more than one count but fewer than ten. The chain uses TRBV5-1 and TRBJ2-2, with 10 bases aligning to TRBD2. This CDR3 contains 17 residues. With V trimmed by 4 bases and J by 7 bases, 13 bases remained unmatched. CDR1 SGHRS and CDR2 YFSETQ come from the germline V gene. The CDR3 sequence: CASSALPGTSAGGELFF. In DNA, the CDR3 is TGCGCCAGCAGCGCCTTACCCGGGACTAGCGCAGGCGGGGAGCTGTTTTTT.

This clonotype was seen at least ten times. The rearrangement uses TRBV7-8 and TRBJ2-3; weak D call: TRBD2 (7 bases). CDR1 and CDR2 (germline): SGHVS, FQNEAQ. There are 16 residues in the CDR3. V lost 1 base and J lost 2, with 13 bases in between. The CDR3, as DNA: TGTGCCAGCAGCTTAGATGTCGGGGGGCCCACAGATACGCAGTATTTT. It encodes CASSLDVGGPTDTQYF.

Worth noting for this clonotype: At one boundary the junction diverges from the germline segment, which might be a read error. The CDR3 sequence is CSFVAVENIQYF. CDR3 coding DNA: TGTAGCTTTGTAGCGGTCGAAAACATTCAGTACTTC. The V and J genes are TRBV29-1 and TRBJ2-4; tentatively, D is TRBD2 (6 bases). This CDR3 comprises 12 residues. CDR1 is SQVTM, CDR2 ANQGSEA, per germline.

This clonotype was recorded once. The chain links TRBV28 to TRBJ2-7, with 10 positions matching TRBD1. The J call is uncertain, as TRBJ2-1 better fits the DNA end. The length of the CDR3 is 14 residues. Looked up from germline, CDR1 is MDHEN and CDR2 is SYDVKM. CDR3 protein: CASSFGDRGYEQFF. CDR3 DNA sequence: TGTGCCAGCAGTTTTGGGGACAGGGGTTACGAGCAGTTCTTC.

Notes on this clonotype: The CDR3 end shows no conserved phenylalanine or tryptophan, and so a read error is likely. The chain is built from TRBV9 and TRBJ2-5; D tentatively reads TRBD1 or TRBD2 (6 bases each). V was clipped by 3 bases and J by 0 bases, with 9 bases between them. The CDR3 consists of 14 residues. In germline, CDR1 is SGDLS, CDR2 YYNGEE. Here the CDR3 reads CASSGGAHQETQYL. CDR3 DNA: TGTGCCAGCAGCGGGGGGGCCCACCAAGAGACCCAGTACCTC.

The V call is TRBV7-8, the J call TRBJ2-7, with D perhaps matching TRBD2 (5 bases). CDR1 and CDR2 (germline): SGHVS, FQNEAQ. V was trimmed by 1 base and J by 3 bases, leaving 10 bases between them. The CDR3 length is 14 residues. The CDR3 nucleotides are TGTGCCAGCAGCTTAGTCGGGGAACACTACGAGCAGTACTTC. Amino acid sequence: CASSLVGEHYEQYF.

This clonotype appeared once. J is TRBJ2-5 and V is TRBV20-1; D not certain. Germline CDR1 reads DFQATT; CDR2 reads SNEGSKA (reference sequence). V gave up 3 bases and J gave up 5 bases, with 13 bases separating them. The CDR3 spans 13 residues. The CDR3: CSASFQLGETQYF. As DNA, the CDR3 is TGCAGTGCTAGTTTTCAGTTGGGGGAGACCCAGTACTTC.

This clonotype was counted ten times or more. The genes are TRBV7-9 and TRBJ1-1; no clear D. The CDR3 is 14 amino acids. With 5 bases removed from V and 2 bases from J, the gap between germline ends came to 12 bases. Germline-derived CDR1 and CDR2 are SEHNR and FQNEAQ (reference sequence). The CDR3 protein is CASSPSLLNTEAFF. The CDR3 DNA reads TGTGCCAGCAGCCCCAGCCTTTTAAACACTGAAGCTTTCTTT.

The chain employs TRBV19 and TRBJ2-1; 8 bases fit TRBD2. The CDR3 runs to 15 residues. The germline V gene has CDR1 LNHDA and CDR2 SQIVND (reference sequence). Trimming took 3 bases from V and 7 from J; bases not matched to a gene: 8. CDR3 nucleotides: TGTGCCAGTAGTATCGGAGCGGGAGTTCGGAATGAGCAGTTCTTC. This translates into CASSIGAGVRNEQFF.

The rearrangement joins TRBV19 to TRBJ2-2, with 10 bases lining up with TRBD1. The ends lost 5 bases at V and 1 base at J; junction bases unmatched: 1. The CDR3 is 15 residues long. The V gene's germline CDR1 is LNHDA and CDR2 SQIVND (reference sequence). CDR3 coding DNA: TGTGCCAGTAGTCGGGACAGGGGGAACACCGGGGAGCTGTTTTTT. This gives the protein CASSRDRGNTGELFF.

This clonotype was detected once. This chain connects TRBV4-2 to TRBJ2-5, with 8 bases matching TRBD2. Germline trimming cut 4 bases from V and 2 bases from J; bases unmatched to any gene: 6. CDR1 and CDR2 (germline): LGHNA, YNFKEQ. The CDR3 extends over 15 amino acids. The CDR3 is CASSPHPGGQETQYF. CDR3 DNA: TGTGCCAGCAGCCCCCACCCGGGGGGGCAAGAGACCCAGTACTTC.

This clonotype was recorded many times. The rearrangement links TRBV27 to TRBJ2-1, with D perhaps matching TRBD1 (6 bases). The V end was cut by 4 bases, the J end by 2 bases, with 6 bases between. The CDR3 extends over 13 amino acids. Per the germline V gene, CDR1 is MNHEY and CDR2 is SMNVEV (reference sequence). This chain's CDR3 is CASSWGPYNEQFF. CDR3 coding DNA: TGTGCCAGCAGTTGGGGGCCCTACAATGAGCAGTTCTTC.